These T cell receptor beta chains were read from a single sample in a study of blood T cells in healthy people across ages. One entry per CDR3 protein, called by TCRdb with MiXCR from the 5' RACE reads. The table has about 1.5 million distinct CDR3 sequences, 40% to 50% seen once. The sample comprised blood. The receptor set was obtained from a woman between 18 and 29 years old in good health. Each CDR3 is given with its conserved first and last residue. The D gene is left open where the match is weak. Only some rows state a clone size, as once, few, many or a class for expanded clones.

j_call v_call clone_size d_call cdr3_aa cdr3_nt
TRBJ1-5 TRBV11-3 . . CAWSVHSGYSNQPQHF TGTGCCTGGAGTGTACATTCGGGGTACAGCAATCAGCCCCAGCATTTT
TRBJ2-1 TRBV5-1 . TRBD1 CASSLDRGPNEQFF TGCGCCAGCAGCTTGGACAGGGGACCCAATGAGCAGTTCTTC
TRBJ2-1 TRBV20-1 few TRBD1 CSAPGTGGNEQFF TGCAGTGCGCCTGGGACAGGGGGCAATGAGCAGTTCTTC
TRBJ1-6 TRBV10-3 . TRBD1 CATGTGGSPLHF TGTGCCACTGGAACAGGGGGTAGTCCCCTCCACTTT
TRBJ2-5 TRBV5-1 . . CASTVGTDQETQYF TGCGCCAGTACCGTCGGGACGGACCAAGAGACCCAGTACTTC
TRBJ1-5 TRBV27 many TRBD1 CASSLGTGLQPQHF TGTGCCAGCAGTTTGGGGACAGGGCTTCAGCCCCAGCATTTT
TRBJ1-2 TRBV6-6 many . CASSYATSAGYGYTF TGTGCCAGCAGTTACGCTACTTCGGCAGGTTATGGCTACACCTTC
TRBJ2-3 TRBV18 few TRBD2 CASSPLAGGGTQYF TGTGCCAGCTCACCACTAGCGGGAGGAGGTACGCAGTATTTT
TRBJ2-7 TRBV18 . TRBD1 CASSPIGTGGYEQYF TGTGCCAGCTCACCAATTGGGACAGGGGGTTACGAGCAGTACTTC
TRBJ2-1 TRBV27 . TRBD2 CASRTPGTSGRGTYNEQFF TGTGCCAGCAGGACCCCCGGGACTAGCGGGAGGGGGACCTACAATGAGCAGTTCTTC
TRBJ2-7 TRBV12-3/TRBV12-4 . . CASRYGPSEQYF TGTGCCAGCCGATACGGCCCGAGCGAGCAGTACTTC
TRBJ2-2 TRBV9 . . CASRDLSAGDMSSEDTGELFF TGTGCCAGCAGGGACCTCTCGGCAGGGGATATGTCTAGTGAGGACACCGGGGAGCTGTTTTTT
TRBJ1-2 TRBV28 many . CASSSGTQNYGYTF TGTGCCAGCAGTTCCGGGACTCAGAACTATGGCTACACCTTC
TRBJ1-1 TRBV20-1 . . CSARDPTGSNTEAFF TGCAGTGCTAGAGATCCTACAGGGTCGAACACTGAAGCTTTCTTT
TRBJ1-1 TRBV20-1 few TRBD1 CSARGQINTEAFF TGCAGTGCTAGGGGACAGATTAACACTGAAGCTTTCTTT
TRBJ2-2 TRBV6-1 . . CASRGASVENTGELFF TGTGCCAGCAGGGGGGCTAGCGTCGAGAACACCGGGGAGCTGTTTTTT
TRBJ2-1 TRBV28 . TRBD2 CATREGLYNEQFF TGTGCCACTCGGGAGGGGCTCTACAATGAGCAGTTCTTC
TRBJ2-5 TRBV6-5 . TRBD2 CASRSLWRGGGETQYF TGTGCCAGCAGATCCCTGTGGCGGGGGGGCGGCGAGACCCAGTACTTC
TRBJ1-2 TRBV25-1 few . CASSEPGTINYGYTF TGTGCCAGCAGTGAACCAGGGACGATTAACTATGGCTACACCTTC
TRBJ2-3 TRBV28 many . CASSLVAGSGTDTQYF TGTGCCAGCAGTTTGGTTGCGGGGTCAGGCACAGATACGCAGTATTTT
TRBJ2-7 TRBV27 . TRBD1 CARSDRASYEQYF TGTGCCAGATCGGACAGGGCCTCCTACGAGCAGTACTTC
TRBJ2-5 TRBV7-9 few TRBD2 CASSLGTSAGETQYF TGTGCCAGCAGCTTAGGGACTAGCGCGGGGGAGACCCAGTACTTC
TRBJ2-7 TRBV29-1 . TRBD1 CSVTGQGSYEQYF TGCAGCGTTACTGGACAGGGGTCCTACGAGCAGTACTTC
TRBJ2-1 TRBV2 . TRBD2 CARGGTSGGREQFF TGTGCCAGGGGGGGGACTAGCGGAGGTCGGGAGCAGTTCTTC
TRBJ2-1 TRBV12-3/TRBV12-4 once . CASRDRGPGPGEQFF TGTGCCAGCAGGGATCGAGGACCGGGCCCCGGAGAGCAGTTCTTC
TRBJ2-7 TRBV12-5 . . CASGLGQNYEQYF TGTGCTAGTGGTTTGGGACAGAACTACGAGCAGTACTTC
TRBJ2-3 TRBV5-1 few . CASSPRVTWDTQYF TGCGCCAGCAGCCCCCGGGTCACCTGGGATACGCAGTATTTT
TRBJ2-4 TRBV7-2 many . CASSLASGLSKNIQYF TGTGCCAGCAGCTTAGCATCAGGCCTGAGCAAAAACATTCAGTACTTC
TRBJ1-2 TRBV20-1 . . CSAGAGAQTPGGQGYTF TGCAGTGCTGGGGCGGGGGCCCAGACCCCAGGTGGTCAAGGCTACACCTTC
TRBJ1-2 TRBV28 few . CASSSNPGRGNGYTF TGTGCCAGCAGTTCCAACCCGGGGAGGGGGAATGGCTACACCTTC
TRBJ2-7 TRBV5-1 . TRBD1 CASSTATGIGYEQYF TGCGCCAGCAGCACCGCGACAGGGATCGGGTACGAGCAGTACTTC
TRBJ1-2 TRBV27 few . CASSFLTGKYGYTF TGTGCCAGCAGCTTCCTCACAGGGAAGTATGGCTACACCTTC